The sample holds a few counts of the clone carrying this T cell receptor (beta chain). Antigen specificity is unknown. This sample was taken from a study of T cells after posttransplantation cyclophosphamide. Whole-study findings and limits: Blood and skin or GI T cell repertoires showed limited TRB overlap. Recipient CMV seropositivity and CMV reactivation strongly tracked TRB clonality. Later blood repertoires were often dominated by clones from the donor CD8+ memory compartment.

Germline-derived CDR1 and CDR2 are MNHEY and SVGAGI. Trimming pared 8 bases from V and 3 bases from J, leaving 17 bases between. The CDR3 spans 14 residues. Sequencing used immunoSEQ multiplex PCR; TCRdb keeps in-frame clones, though not all of them. The sample holds 9,000 to 15,000 clones, about 2.1% seen once. Cyclophosphamide on days +3 and +4 followed busulfan-fludarabine conditioning and a marrow graft. The gene calls are TRBV6-5 and TRBJ2-7, with D possibly TRBD2 on 5 matching bases. Here the sequenced sample was PBMCs, taken after allogeneic stem cell transplant with posttransplant cyclophosphamide. This receptor was obtained from a male patient aged 25-45 years who received an allogeneic stem cell transplant from a related donor, was CMV-positive, and had no GVHD. Certain T cells may be donor cells from the graft. In DNA form, the CDR3 reads TGTGCCAGCCAGCCTGGAGGCTCTGGCTACGAGCAGTACTTC. Protein product: CASQPGGSGYEQYF.